This passage covers 5 T cell receptor beta chains from one sample sequenced in a study of T cell changes during pregnancy in multiple sclerosis (dated by TCRdb to the late 2010s). Libraries were constructed by the immunoSEQ multiplex PCR assay. Held by TCRdb, this immuneACCESS table contains in-frame sequences only and omits some clones. Under half of the omission traces to an unresolved V gene where checked; the cause of the rest is unknown. This sample holds fewer than 55,000 clones; nearly 90% were observed only once. The ten biggest clones cover less than 6.5% of the sample. Sequencing was performed on peripheral blood, taken after pregnancy. Receptor source: a female donor in good health, enrolled as a control in a pregnancy study.

This clone was seen a few times. The gene calls are TRBV5-1 and TRBJ1-1, with a possible D match to TRBD1 (5 bases). The CDR3 runs to 13 residues. The germline V gene has CDR1 SGHRS and CDR2 YFSETQ. Trimming left V 1 base short and J 5 bases short, with 9 bases between. The CDR3 sequence is CASSLMGLTEAFF. The CDR3 DNA follows: TGCGCCAGCAGCTTGATGGGGCTAACTGAAGCTTTCTTT.

This sequence joins TRBV6-6 and TRBJ1-1; D is undetermined. CDR1 and CDR2 from the germline V gene are MNHNY and SVGAGI (reference sequence). Trimming cost V 7 bases and J 7 bases, with 10 bases left between them. CDR3 length: 11 residues. The CDR3 DNA follows: TGTGCCAGCACCGACGGAGGTGAAGCTTTCTTT. Encoded protein: CASTDGGEAFF.

This clone showed up just once. The chain is built from TRBV6-6 and TRBJ1-3; no reliable D call. V lost 2 bases to trimming and J lost 6 bases, with 14 bases between them. The CDR3 runs to 15 residues. Germline V gene data show CDR1 as MNHNY and CDR2 as SVGAGI (reference sequence). The CDR3 loop reads CASSYLRNRENTIYF. The CDR3 nucleotides are TGTGCCAGCAGTTACCTGAGGAACCGGGAAAACACCATATATTTT.

The sample holds one count of this clone. The chain combines TRBV27 with TRBJ1-1; 8 bases map to TRBD1. The CDR3 loop spans 15 amino acids. Losses at the gene ends were 4 bases for V and 0 bases for J; bases not matched to a gene: 4. Germline V lookup: CDR1 MNHEY, CDR2 SMNVEV (reference sequence). The CDR3 is CASSSQTGVNTEAFF. The CDR3 DNA follows: TGTGCCAGCAGTTCGCAGACAGGGGTGAACACTGAAGCTTTCTTT.

The table lists this clone with a few counts. This chain connects TRBV19 to TRBJ2-2; TRBD2 matches at 8 bases. The CDR3 length is 16 residues. V gave up 4 bases and J gave up 1 base; unmatched junction bases: 5. Germline CDR1 is LNHDA and CDR2 is SQIVND (reference sequence). CDR3 loop: CASSTRLALNTGELFF. The CDR3 DNA follows: TGTGCCAGTAGTACAAGACTAGCGCTGAACACCGGGGAGCTGTTTTTT.